This paragraph covers one T cell receptor (beta chain) sequence. The antigen remains undetermined. A second PCR, run for about 6 to 11 cycles, used a sample-barcoded 5' primer plus a J-beta primer mix. TCRdb recomputed calls from the 5' RACE reads with MiXCR, one row per CDR3 protein. The sample carries around 1,800,000 distinct CDR3 sequences, more than 35% recorded once. The CDR3 runs to 13 residues. Germline CDR1 and CDR2: LGHDT and YNNKEL (reference sequence). V lost 4 bases, J lost 5 bases, and 11 bases lay in between. This specimen comes from a study of blood T cells in healthy people across ages. Study results and caveats: Age showed a roughly linear inverse relationship with TCR beta diversity per million T cells.

The donors, all healthy, were Caucasians living in Russia, aged 6 to 90. The source is a human donor in good health. The V and J genes are TRBV3-1 and TRBJ1-2; unclear D gene. Sample: blood. The CDR3, as DNA: TGTGCCAGCAGCCGATTTCAGGCGTATGGCTACACCTTC. Its protein product is CASSRFQAYGYTF.